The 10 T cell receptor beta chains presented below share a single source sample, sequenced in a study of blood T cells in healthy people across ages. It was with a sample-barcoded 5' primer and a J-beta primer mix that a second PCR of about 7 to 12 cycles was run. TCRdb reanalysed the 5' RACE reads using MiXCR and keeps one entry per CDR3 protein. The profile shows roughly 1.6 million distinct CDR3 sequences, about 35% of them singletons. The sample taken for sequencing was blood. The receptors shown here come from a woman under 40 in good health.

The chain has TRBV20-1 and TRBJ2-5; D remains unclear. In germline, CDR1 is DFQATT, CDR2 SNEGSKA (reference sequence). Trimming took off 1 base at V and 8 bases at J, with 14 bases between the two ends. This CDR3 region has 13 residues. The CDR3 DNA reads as TGCAGTGCTAGAGGGAACAGCCATTCTACCCAGTACTTC. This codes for CSARGNSHSTQYF.

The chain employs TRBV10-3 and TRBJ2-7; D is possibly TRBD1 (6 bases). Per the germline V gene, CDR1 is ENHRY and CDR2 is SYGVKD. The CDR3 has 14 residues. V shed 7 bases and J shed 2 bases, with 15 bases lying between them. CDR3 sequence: CAINPGTQAYEQYF. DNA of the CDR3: TGTGCCATCAATCCCGGGACACAGGCCTACGAGCAGTACTTC.

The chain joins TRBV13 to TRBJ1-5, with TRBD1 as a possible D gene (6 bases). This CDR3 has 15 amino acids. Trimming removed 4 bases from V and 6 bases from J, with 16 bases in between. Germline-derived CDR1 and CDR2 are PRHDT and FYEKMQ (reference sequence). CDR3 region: CASSWSGEFTQPQHF. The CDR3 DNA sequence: TGTGCCAGCAGCTGGTCAGGGGAGTTCACTCAGCCCCAGCATTTT.

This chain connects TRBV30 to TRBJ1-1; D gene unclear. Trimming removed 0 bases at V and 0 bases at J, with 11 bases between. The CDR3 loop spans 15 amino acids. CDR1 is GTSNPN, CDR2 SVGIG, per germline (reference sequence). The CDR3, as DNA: TGTGCCTGGAGTGTACTCGAGGAGATGAACACTGAAGCTTTCTTT. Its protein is CAWSVLEEMNTEAFF. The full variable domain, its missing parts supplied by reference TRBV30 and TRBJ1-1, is SQTIHQWPATLVQPVGSPLSLECTVEGTSNPNLYWYRQAAGRGLQLLFYSVGIGQISSEVPQNLSASRPQDRQFILSSKKLLLSDSGFYLCAWSVLEEMNTEAFFGQGTRLTVV.

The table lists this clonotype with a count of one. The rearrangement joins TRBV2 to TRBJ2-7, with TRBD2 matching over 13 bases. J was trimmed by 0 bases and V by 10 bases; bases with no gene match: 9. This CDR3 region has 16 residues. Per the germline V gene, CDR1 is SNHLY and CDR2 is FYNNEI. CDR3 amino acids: CATRRTSGGLSYEQYF. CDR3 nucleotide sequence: TGTGCCACCCGTCGGACTAGCGGGGGCCTCTCCTACGAGCAGTACTTC.

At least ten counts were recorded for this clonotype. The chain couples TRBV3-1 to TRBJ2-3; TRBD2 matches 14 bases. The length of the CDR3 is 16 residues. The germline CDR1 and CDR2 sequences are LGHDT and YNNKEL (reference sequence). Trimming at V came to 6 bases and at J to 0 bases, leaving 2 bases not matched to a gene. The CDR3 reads CASSRLAGGSTDTQYF. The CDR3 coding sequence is TGTGCCAGCAGTCGACTAGCGGGAGGGAGCACAGATACGCAGTATTTT.

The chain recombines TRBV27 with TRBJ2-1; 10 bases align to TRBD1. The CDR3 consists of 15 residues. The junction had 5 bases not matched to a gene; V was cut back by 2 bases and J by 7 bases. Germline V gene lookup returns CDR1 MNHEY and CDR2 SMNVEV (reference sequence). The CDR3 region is CASSLLGQGSNEQFF. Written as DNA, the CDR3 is TGTGCCAGCAGTTTACTGGGACAGGGGAGTAATGAGCAGTTCTTC.

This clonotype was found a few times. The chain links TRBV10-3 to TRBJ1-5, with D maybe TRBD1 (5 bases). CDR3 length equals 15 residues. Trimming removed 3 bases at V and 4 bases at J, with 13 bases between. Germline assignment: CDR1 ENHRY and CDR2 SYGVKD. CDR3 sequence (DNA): TGTGCCATCAGTGACCACGGGACTGGAAATCAGCCCCAGCATTTT. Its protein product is CAISDHGTGNQPQHF.

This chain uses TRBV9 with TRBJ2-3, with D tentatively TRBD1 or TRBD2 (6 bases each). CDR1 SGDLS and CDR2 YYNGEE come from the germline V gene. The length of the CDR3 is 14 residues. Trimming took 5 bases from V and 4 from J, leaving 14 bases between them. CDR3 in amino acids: CASRRGVGADTQYF. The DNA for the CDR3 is TGTGCCAGCAGGAGGGGGGTTGGGGCAGATACGCAGTATTTT.

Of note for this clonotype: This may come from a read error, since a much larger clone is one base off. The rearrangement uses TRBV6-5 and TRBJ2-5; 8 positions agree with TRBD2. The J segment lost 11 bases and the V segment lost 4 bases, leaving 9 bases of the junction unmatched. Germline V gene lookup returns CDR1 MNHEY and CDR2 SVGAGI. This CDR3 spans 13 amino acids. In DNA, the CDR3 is TGTGCCAGCAGTTGGGTAGCGGGGAATGAGCAGTACTTC. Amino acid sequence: CASSWVAGNEQYF.